This TCR beta chain was retrieved from a study of blood T cell repertoires in COVID-19. After removal of 6 bases from V and 3 bases from J, the junction contained 9 bases not matched to a gene. CDR3 size: 15 residues. The germline CDR1 and CDR2 sequences are SGHTA and FQGNSA. Measured with immunoSEQ multiplex PCR; TCRdb has only the in-frame clones, and not every one. The sample yields about 63,000 clones, 65% to 80% seen once. This receptor was identified in a human donor in a cohort sampled during active COVID-19. V is TRBV7-2 and J is TRBJ2-7, with 9 bases aligning to TRBD2. The sample consisted of peripheral blood. The CDR3 DNA reads TGTGCCAGCAGATTTAGCGGGAGAAACTTCTACGAGCAGTACTTC. The encoded protein is CASRFSGRNFYEQYF. The full variable domain, rest sourced from reference TRBV7-2 and TRBJ2-7, is GAGVSQSPSNKVTEKGKDVELRCDPISGHTALYWYRQSLGQGLEFLIYFQGNSAPDKSGLPSDRFSAERTGGSVSTLTIQRTQQEDSAVYLCASRFSGRNFYEQYFGPGTRLTVT.